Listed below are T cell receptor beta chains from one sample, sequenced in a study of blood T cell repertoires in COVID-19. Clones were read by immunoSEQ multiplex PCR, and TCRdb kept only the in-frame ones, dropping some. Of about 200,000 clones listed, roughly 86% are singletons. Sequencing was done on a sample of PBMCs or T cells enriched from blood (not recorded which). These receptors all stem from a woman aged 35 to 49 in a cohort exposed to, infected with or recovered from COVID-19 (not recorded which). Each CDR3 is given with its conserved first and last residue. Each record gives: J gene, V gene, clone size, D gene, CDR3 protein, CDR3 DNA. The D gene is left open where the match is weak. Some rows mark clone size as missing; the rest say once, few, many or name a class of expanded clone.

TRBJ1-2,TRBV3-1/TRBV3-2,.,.,CASSQERRQAGYTF,TGTGCCAGCAGCCAAGAACGCAGGCAGGCGGGCTACACCTTC
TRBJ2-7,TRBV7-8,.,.,CASSLELAGDYEQYF,TGTGCCAGCAGCTTAGAATTGGCAGGGGACTACGAGCAGTACTTC
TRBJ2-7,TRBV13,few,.,CASSVGAEQYF,TGTGCCAGCAGTGTGGGGGCCGAGCAGTACTTC
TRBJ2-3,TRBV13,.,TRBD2,CASSSSGGRSDTQYF,TGTGCCAGCAGCTCGTCGGGGGGGCGATCAGATACGCAGTATTTT
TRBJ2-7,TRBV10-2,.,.,CASSESGRGWWEQYF,TGCGCCAGCAGTGAGTCCGGCAGGGGTTGGTGGGAGCAGTACTTC
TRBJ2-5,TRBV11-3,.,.,CASSLSGTQYF,TGTGCCAGCAGCTTATCAGGGACCCAGTACTTC
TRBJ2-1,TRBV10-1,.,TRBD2,CASSDPRTSGTSEQFF,TGCGCCAGCAGTGATCCTAGGACTAGCGGGACGAGTGAGCAGTTCTTC
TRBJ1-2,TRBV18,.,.,CASSPGESHGYTF,TGTGCCAGCTCACCTGGGGAGTCCCATGGCTACACCTTC
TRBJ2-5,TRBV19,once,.,CASSIDRAETQYF,TGTGCCAGTAGTATAGATCGAGCGGAGACCCAGTACTTC
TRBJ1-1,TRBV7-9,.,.,CASSSEGLNTEAFF,TGTGCCAGCAGCTCAGAGGGATTAAACACTGAAGCTTTCTTT
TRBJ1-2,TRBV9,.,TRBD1,CASSPGQAGNYGYTF,TGTGCCAGCAGCCCGGGACAGGCGGGAAACTATGGCTACACCTTC
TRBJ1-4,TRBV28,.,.,CASSPGRQGNEKLFF,TGTGCCAGCAGCCCTGGGCGGCAGGGGAATGAAAAACTGTTTTTT
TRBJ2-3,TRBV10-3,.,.,CAASQGQGGTDTQYF,TGTGCCGCCAGCCAGGGGCAGGGAGGCACAGATACGCAGTATTTT
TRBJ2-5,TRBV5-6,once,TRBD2,CASSHLGLAETQETQYF,TGTGCCAGCAGCCACCTGGGACTAGCGGAGACCCAAGAGACCCAGTACTTC
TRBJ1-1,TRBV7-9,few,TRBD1,CASSSPQGARNTEAFF,TGTGCCAGCAGCTCACCTCAGGGGGCAAGGAACACTGAAGCTTTCTTT
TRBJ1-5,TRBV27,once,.,CASSLRGFSNQPQHF,TGTGCCAGCAGTTTGCGAGGGTTCAGCAATCAGCCCCAGCATTTT
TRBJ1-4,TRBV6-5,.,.,CASHRPLEKLFF,TGTGCCAGTCACAGGCCTCTTGAAAAACTGTTTTTT
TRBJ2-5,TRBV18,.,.,CASSPEGEETQYF,TGTGCCAGCTCACCAGAGGGGGAAGAGACCCAGTACTTC
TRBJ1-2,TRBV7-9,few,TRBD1,CASSIIIGTDESYTF,TGTGCCAGCAGCATTATTATCGGGACAGATGAAAGCTACACCTTC
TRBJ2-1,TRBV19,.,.,CASSISLALNEQFF,TGTGCCAGTAGTATAAGTCTAGCGTTGAATGAGCAGTTCTTC
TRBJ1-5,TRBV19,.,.,CASSMGGYQPQHF,TGTGCCAGTAGTATGGGAGGCTATCAGCCCCAGCATTTT
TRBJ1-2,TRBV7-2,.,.,CASPEGEGFYGYTF,TGTGCCAGCCCCGAAGGGGAGGGTTTCTATGGCTACACCTTC
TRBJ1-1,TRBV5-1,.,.,CASSSTGLAEAFF,TGCGCCAGCAGCTCCACAGGCTTGGCTGAAGCTTTCTTT
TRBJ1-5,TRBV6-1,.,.,CASSEGRGEGNQPQHF,TGTGCCAGCAGTGAAGGCAGGGGTGAGGGCAATCAGCCCCAGCATTTT
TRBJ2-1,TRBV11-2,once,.,CASSPGLPAFF,TGTGCCAGCAGCCCAGGACTTCCGGCGTTCTTC
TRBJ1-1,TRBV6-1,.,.,CASSEAGRTEAFF,TGTGCCAGCAGTGAAGCGGGGCGTACTGAAGCTTTCTTT
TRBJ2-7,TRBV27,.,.,CASSYRPGGGYEQYF,TGTGCCAGCAGTTACAGGCCCGGCGGTGGCTACGAGCAGTACTTC
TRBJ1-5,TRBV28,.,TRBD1,CASKPRQGESPYSNQPQHF,TGTGCCAGTAAGCCTCGACAGGGGGAATCCCCTTATAGCAATCAGCCCCAGCATTTT
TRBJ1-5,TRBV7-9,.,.,CASSLDSQPQHF,TGTGCCAGCAGCTTAGACAGCCAGCCCCAGCATTTT
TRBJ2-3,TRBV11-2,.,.,CASSLGERPTDTQYF,TGTGCCAGCAGCTTAGGAGAGCGCCCGACAGATACGCAGTATTTT
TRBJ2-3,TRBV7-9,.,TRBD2,CASSPWELAGEEDTQYF,TGTGCCAGCAGCCCGTGGGAGCTAGCGGGGGAAGAGGATACGCAGTATTTT
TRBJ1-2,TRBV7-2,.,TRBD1,CASSSAGTAYGYTF,TGTGCCAGCAGTTCCGCCGGGACAGCTTATGGCTACACCTTC
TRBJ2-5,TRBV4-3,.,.,CASSQVPIAVETQYF,TGCGCCAGCAGCCAAGTACCGATAGCGGTGGAGACCCAGTACTTC
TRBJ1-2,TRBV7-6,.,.,CASSLAQGSGYTF,TGTGCCAGCAGCTTAGCCCAGGGTAGTGGCTACACCTTC
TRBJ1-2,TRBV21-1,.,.,CASGSRGDGYTF,TGTGCCAGCGGCAGCAGGGGGGACGGCTACACCTTC
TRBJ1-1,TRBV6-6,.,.,CASSLFRENTEAFF,TGTGCCAGCAGTTTGTTCAGGGAGAACACTGAAGCTTTCTTT
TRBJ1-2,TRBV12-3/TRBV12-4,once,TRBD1,CASSSQGFYGYTF,TGTGCCAGCAGTTCACAGGGGTTCTATGGCTACACCTTC
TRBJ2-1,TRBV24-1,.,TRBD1,CATSGDREVVNEQFF,TGTGCCACCAGTGGGGACAGGGAGGTTGTCAATGAGCAGTTCTTC
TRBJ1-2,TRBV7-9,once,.,CASSSPDSNYGYTF,TGTGCCAGCAGCTCCCCGGACTCGAACTATGGCTACACCTTC
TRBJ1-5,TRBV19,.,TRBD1,CASSPQGAQGWGQPQHF,TGTGCCAGTAGTCCGCAGGGGGCGCAAGGTTGGGGTCAGCCCCAGCATTTT
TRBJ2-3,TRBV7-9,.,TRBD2,CASSSIAGGLGDTQYF,TGTGCCAGCAGCTCAATAGCGGGAGGCCTGGGAGATACGCAGTATTTT
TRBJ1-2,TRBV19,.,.,CASSVPRGYTF,TGTGCCAGTAGCGTCCCGCGGGGCTACACCTTC
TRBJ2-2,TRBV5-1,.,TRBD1,CASSLSTGEAELFF,TGCGCCAGCAGCTTAAGTACAGGGGAAGCGGAGCTGTTTTTT
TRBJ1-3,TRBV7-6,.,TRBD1,CASSLGTGQRSGNTIYF,TGTGCCAGCAGCTTAGGGACAGGTCAGCGGTCTGGAAACACCATATATTTT
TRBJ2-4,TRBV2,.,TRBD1,CASRGTAINIQYF,TGTGCCAGCAGGGGGACAGCAATAAACATTCAGTACTTC
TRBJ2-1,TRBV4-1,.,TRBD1,CASSQSRQGAYNEQFF,TGCGCCAGCAGCCAGAGCCGACAGGGGGCTTACAATGAGCAGTTCTTC
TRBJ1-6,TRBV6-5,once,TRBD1,CASRRQGETSPLHF,TGTGCCAGCCGGCGACAGGGAGAGACTTCACCCCTCCACTTT
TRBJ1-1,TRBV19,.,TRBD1,CASIVGTGEANTEAFF,TGTGCCAGTATAGTGGGGACAGGGGAGGCGAACACTGAAGCTTTCTTT
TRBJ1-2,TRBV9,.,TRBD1,CASSGPPGQGYGYTF,TGTGCCAGCAGCGGACCCCCCGGACAGGGCTATGGCTACACCTTC
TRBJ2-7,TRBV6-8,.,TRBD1,CASSGSDRVHYEQYF,TGTGCCAGCAGTGGGTCGGACAGGGTCCACTACGAGCAGTACTTC
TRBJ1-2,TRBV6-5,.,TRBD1,CASSIRQGDHYGYTF,TGTGCCAGCAGTATCCGACAGGGGGATCATTATGGCTACACCTTC
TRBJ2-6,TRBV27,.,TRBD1,CASSLAVGQGAAGANVLTF,TGTGCCAGCAGTTTAGCCGTGGGACAGGGGGCGGCTGGGGCCAACGTCCTGACTTTC